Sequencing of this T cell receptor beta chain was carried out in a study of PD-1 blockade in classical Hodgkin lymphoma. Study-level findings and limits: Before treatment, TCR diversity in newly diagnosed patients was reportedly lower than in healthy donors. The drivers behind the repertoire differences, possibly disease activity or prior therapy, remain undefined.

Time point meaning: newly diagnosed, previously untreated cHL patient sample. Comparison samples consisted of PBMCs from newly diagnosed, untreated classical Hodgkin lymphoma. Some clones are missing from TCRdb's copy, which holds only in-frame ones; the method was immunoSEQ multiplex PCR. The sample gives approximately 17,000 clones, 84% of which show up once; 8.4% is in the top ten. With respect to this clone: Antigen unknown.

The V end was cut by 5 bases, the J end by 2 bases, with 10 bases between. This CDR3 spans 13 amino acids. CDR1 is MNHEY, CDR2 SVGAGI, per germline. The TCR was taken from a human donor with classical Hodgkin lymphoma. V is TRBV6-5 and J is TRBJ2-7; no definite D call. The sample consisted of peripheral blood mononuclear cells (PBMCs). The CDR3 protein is CASSEGQAYEQYF. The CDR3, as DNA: TGTGCCAGCAGTGAAGGGCAGGCCTACGAGCAGTACTTC.